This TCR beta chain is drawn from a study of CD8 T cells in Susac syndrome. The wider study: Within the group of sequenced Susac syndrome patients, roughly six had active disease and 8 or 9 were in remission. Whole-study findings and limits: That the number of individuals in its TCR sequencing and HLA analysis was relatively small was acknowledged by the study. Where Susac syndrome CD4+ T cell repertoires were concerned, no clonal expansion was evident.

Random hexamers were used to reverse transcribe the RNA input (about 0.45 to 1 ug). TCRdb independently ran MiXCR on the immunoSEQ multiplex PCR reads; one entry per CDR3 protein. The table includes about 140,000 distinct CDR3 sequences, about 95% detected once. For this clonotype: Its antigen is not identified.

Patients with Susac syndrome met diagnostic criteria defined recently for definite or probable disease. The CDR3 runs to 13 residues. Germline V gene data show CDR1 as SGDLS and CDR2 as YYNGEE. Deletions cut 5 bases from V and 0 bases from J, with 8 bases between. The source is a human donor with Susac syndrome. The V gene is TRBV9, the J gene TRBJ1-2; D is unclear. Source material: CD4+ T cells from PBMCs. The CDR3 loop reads CASRGRANYGYTF. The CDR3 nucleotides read TGTGCCAGCAGGGGCAGAGCTAACTATGGCTACACCTTC.